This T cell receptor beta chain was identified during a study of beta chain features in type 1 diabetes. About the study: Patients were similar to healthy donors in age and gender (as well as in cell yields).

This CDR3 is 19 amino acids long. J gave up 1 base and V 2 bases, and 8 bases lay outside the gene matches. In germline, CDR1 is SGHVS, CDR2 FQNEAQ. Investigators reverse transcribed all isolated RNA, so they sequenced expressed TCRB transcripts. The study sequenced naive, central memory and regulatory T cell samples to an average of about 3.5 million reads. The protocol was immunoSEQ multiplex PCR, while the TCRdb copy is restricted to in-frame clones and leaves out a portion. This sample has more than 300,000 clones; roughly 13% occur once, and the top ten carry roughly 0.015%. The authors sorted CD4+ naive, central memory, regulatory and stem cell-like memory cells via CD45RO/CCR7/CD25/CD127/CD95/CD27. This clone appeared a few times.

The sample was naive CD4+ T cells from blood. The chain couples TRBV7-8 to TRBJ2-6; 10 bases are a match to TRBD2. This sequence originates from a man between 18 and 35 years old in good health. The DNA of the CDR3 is TGTGCCAGCAGCTTAAGGGTTCTAGCGGGAGTGTCTGGGGCCAACGTCCTGACTTTC. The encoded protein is CASSLRVLAGVSGANVLTF.